The clone carrying this TCR beta chain was detected ten times or more. Antigen specificity is unknown. These data are taken from a study of CD8+CD57+ T cells in acquired aplastic anemia. Study at large: Sorted CD4+ and CD8+ cells yielded DNA averaging approximately 3 ug. General study results and limits: No significant difference in CD8+ Simpson's diversity was found between patients and controls. Patients and controls turned out to have 25 to 30 CD8+ CDR3 sequences in common.

The authors sequenced patients whose flow cytometry had shown CD8+CD57+ cell expansion. Template material for TCR beta VDJ and CDR3 profiling consisted of genomic DNA. TCRdb re-called the reads through MiXCR, storing one row per CDR3 protein. The data contain approximately 470,000 distinct CDR3 sequences, under 40% of them singletons. The CDR3 is 14 residues long. CDR1 is SEHNR and CDR2 is FQNEAQ in the germline V gene (reference sequence). V was trimmed by 7 bases and J by 11 bases, leaving 24 bases between them. The clonotype was recovered from a human donor with aplastic anemia. Specimen: sorted CD4+, CD8+, or CD8+CD57+ T cells (not recorded which) from PBMCs. This sequence joins TRBV7-9 and TRBJ2-7; perhaps TRBD1 as D (5 bases). As DNA, the CDR3 is TGTGCCAGCACCCAGGCTGGGGCACAGCCACAAAAGTACTTC. The encoded protein is CASTQAGAQPQKYF.